This T cell receptor beta chain was identified during a study of blood T cells in healthy people across ages (dated by TCRdb to the mid-2010s). For context, the study as a whole: In model experiments, template switching captured about one uniquely barcoded TCR beta cDNA molecule for every two T cells. The study analyzed two additional independent replicas of 1 million unique cDNA reads from the same blood draw for two donors, one aged 18 to 29 and one aged 80 or older. The study measured age-related changes in TCR beta repertoire diversity using deep sequencing normalized with unique cDNA molecular identifiers. To avoid experimental bias, donors of different ages were spread randomly across the sequencing lanes. Four age groups were formed from the donors: young (average approximately 16 years), middle-aged (more than 35), aged (over 55) and long-lived (around 82).

This clonotype was seen many times. This receptor's antigen is unknown. The sample holds no much larger clone one base away, and base qualities are not on file. The paper as a whole reports these results and caveats: Observed TCR beta diversity correlated strongly with the percentage of naive T cells measured by flow cytometry. Because the CMV infection status of the donors was unknown, age-related changes in expanded clonotypes may potentially have been confounded. Compared with the aged group, more naive CD4+ T cells, fewer expanded clones and increased TCR diversity were shown by the long-lived group, suggesting age selection. Conclusive comparison of naive and antigen-experienced compartments was prevented by the profiling of bulk unsorted PBMCs. Estimates of total diversity from one million sequenced T cells were regarded as lower bounds and underestimates. As age increased, observed TCR beta diversity per million T cells dropped in a roughly linear way, and a significant reduction was already evident by age approximately 40.

The donors were a few dozen Caucasian individuals from Russia, aged roughly 6 to 100 years, who were systemically healthy. Roughly 9.5 milliliters of peripheral blood were drawn from each donor into EDTA-treated Vacutainer tubes. Ficoll-Paque density-gradient centrifugation was used to isolate PBMCs, with at least 7 million per sample. Trizol reagent was used to extract total RNA from PBMCs, with at least 6 micrograms per sample. For every donor, an aliquot of PBMCs went through flow cytometry to measure the percentages of naive CD45RAhigh/CD27high T cells. The method behind the library was 5' RACE. Sequencing used an Illumina HiSeq 2500. The second PCR ran for about 6 to 11 cycles and used a J-beta primer mix along with a sample-barcoded 5' primer. A unique molecular identifier was introduced onto each TCR beta cDNA molecule by a template-switch 5' adaptor carrying 12 random nucleotides. Each sample yielded at least 2.5 million CDR3-containing paired-end reads. First-strand cDNA was synthesized from all RNA with the Mint cDNA synthesis kit, primed by a TRBC-specific oligonucleotide. Following uracil-DNA glycosylase treatment, all cDNA underwent a first 18-cycle PCR with the universal primers M1SS and BC2_uni_R. Per the original workflow: For normalization, 1 million high-quality reads, each with a distinct molecular identifier, were randomly selected from each sample. Reads sharing molecular identifiers were discarded rather than binned into consensus sequences. MiTCR, with a Q25 quality threshold and the strictest error-elimination algorithm, was used for CDR3 identification, clonotype clustering and error correction. A nonparametric unseen species model using Euler transformation provided a lower-bound estimate of total TCR beta diversity. Using fastp trimming at Q25 and MiXCR clonotype assembly, TCRdb reanalyzed the public sequencing data and kept in-frame beta chains. Identical CDR3 proteins give one entry, which carries the most common genes and DNA. TCRdb, not the authors, supplied the V and J calls. The sample includes roughly 1,300,000 distinct CDR3 sequences, with around 59% observed a single time. Clones ranked in the top ten supply 6.5% to 8% of the sample.

This TCR came from a man aged 18 to 35 in good health. The sequenced sample consisted of blood.

The CDR3 protein is CSATERGSSYNEQFF. The nucleotide sequence is given as TGCAGTGCTACCGAGCGGGGCAGCTCCTACAATGAGCAGTTCTTC. Rearrangement joined TRBV20-1 to TRBJ2-1, with TRBD2 identical over 7 junction bases. The V end gives up 4 bases and the J end 0 bases, leaving 6 bases in the junction not matched to a gene. Based on the germline V gene (reference sequence), the CDR1 and CDR2 sequences are DFQATT and SNEGSKA. Its CDR3 holds 15 amino acids, cysteine through phenylalanine. Of all the DNA, just the CDR3 is kept, 45 bases in frame from base 1.